The 13 T cell receptor beta chains given below trace back to one sample, sequenced in a study of blood T cells in healthy people across ages. A second PCR of about 6 to 11 cycles used a sample-barcoded 5' primer and a J-beta primer mix. TCRdb re-called the 5' RACE reads through MiXCR, storing one row per CDR3 protein. This table holds 1,300,000 or so distinct CDR3 sequences, approximately 63% found once. Sample: blood. Source of these receptors: a man aged 18 to 29 in good health.

The genes are TRBV9 and TRBJ1-6, with D possibly matching TRBD1 (5 bases). CDR3 length equals 14 residues. Trimming pared 3 bases from V and 7 bases from J, leaving 11 bases between. Germline V gene lookup returns CDR1 SGDLS and CDR2 YYNGEE. CDR3 amino acids: CASSAGSLNSPLHF. The CDR3 DNA sequence: TGTGCCAGCAGCGCAGGGAGTCTAAATTCACCCCTCCACTTT.

The chain links TRBV20-1 to TRBJ2-4; D is perhaps TRBD2 (6 bases). Judging by the DNA end, TRBJ2-7 fits better; the J call may be wrong. The germline V gene encodes CDR1 DFQATT and CDR2 SNEGSKA (reference sequence). The CDR3 is 11 residues long. The CDR3 nucleotides are TGCAGTGCTAACGGGGGATACGAGCAGTACTTC. This gives the protein CSANGGYEQYF.

The V call is TRBV7-6, the J call TRBJ1-4, with 7 bases that match TRBD1. Losses at the gene ends were 5 bases for V and 4 bases for J; bases not matched to a gene: 13. Germline CDR1 is SGHVS and CDR2 is FNYEAQ. This CDR3 is 17 amino acids long. This CDR3 is CASSPSPRTGFNEKLFF. The CDR3 coding sequence is TGTGCCAGCAGCCCCTCACCCAGGACAGGTTTTAATGAAAAACTGTTTTTT.

This clonotype was found a few times. The chain couples TRBV7-9 to TRBJ2-5, with D possibly TRBD2 on 6 matching bases. Trimming pared 0 bases from V and 5 bases from J, leaving 13 bases between. The germline V gene encodes CDR1 SEHNR and CDR2 FQNEAQ (reference sequence). The CDR3 covers 15 residues. This CDR3 reads CASSLALGLMETQYF. The CDR3, as DNA: TGTGCCAGCAGCTTAGCTCTGGGACTTATGGAGACCCAGTACTTC.

The chain recombines TRBV27 with TRBJ1-5, with 9 bases matching TRBD1. The CDR3 has 14 residues. V dropped 5 bases and J dropped 7; count of bases not matched to a gene: 6. In germline, CDR1 is MNHEY, CDR2 SMNVEV (reference sequence). The CDR3 sequence: CASSATGGLQPQHF. In DNA, the CDR3 is TGTGCCAGCAGTGCGACAGGGGGGTTGCAGCCCCAGCATTTT.

This clonotype was counted a few times. The chain carries TRBV28 and TRBJ1-4; a weak D match, TRBD1 (5 bases). Germline CDR1 MDHEN, CDR2 SYDVKM. This CDR3 is built from 14 residues. V was trimmed by 7 bases and J by 12 bases, leaving 21 bases between them. The CDR3 loop reads CASTTGEASLELFF. CDR3 coding DNA: TGTGCCAGCACTACAGGAGAGGCCTCATTGGAACTGTTTTTT.

This clonotype turned up a few times. This chain links TRBV7-9 with TRBJ2-5; weak D call: TRBD2 (5 bases). The CDR3 totals 13 residues. V shed 1 base and J shed 5 bases, with 8 bases lying between them. CDR1 and CDR2 (germline): SEHNR, FQNEAQ (reference sequence). The CDR3 is CASSLVSEETQYF. CDR3 in DNA: TGTGCCAGCAGCTTAGTTAGCGAGGAGACCCAGTACTTC.

This clonotype is a singleton in its sample. The rearrangement uses TRBV6-6 and TRBJ2-7, with 7 bases aligning to TRBD1. From germline, CDR1 is MNHNY and CDR2 SVGAGI (reference sequence). V shed 5 bases, J shed 7 bases, and the junction held 11 bases outside the gene matches. The CDR3 spans 14 residues. The CDR3 loop reads CASSPPTGVLEQYF. The DNA of the CDR3 is TGTGCCAGCAGTCCACCCACAGGGGTACTTGAGCAGTACTTC.

The chain uses TRBV7-2 and TRBJ2-5; tentative D call: TRBD2 (5 bases). V lost 2 bases to trimming and J lost 4 bases, with 20 bases between them. This CDR3 contains 17 residues. The germline V gene has CDR1 SGHTA and CDR2 FQGNSA. CDR3 bases: TGTGCCAGCAGCTTACAATTGATGGGAGCGTGGGGAGAGACCCAGTACTTC. As protein: CASSLQLMGAWGETQYF.

This clonotype was counted a few times. The chain recombines TRBV7-2 with TRBJ2-7, with D hard to call. Germline V gives CDR1 SGHTA, CDR2 FQGNSA. The CDR3 runs 16 residues. The ends were cut back, 3 bases at V and 2 bases at J, with 17 bases in the middle. In DNA, the CDR3 is TGTGCCAGCAGCTTCGACAACGCTAGGCTAACCTACGAGCAGTACTTC. Protein: CASSFDNARLTYEQYF. The variable domain in full, completed from reference TRBV7-2 and TRBJ2-7, reads GAGVSQSPSNKVTEKGKDVELRCDPISGHTALYWYRQSLGQGLEFLIYFQGNSAPDKSGLPSDRFSAERTGGSVSTLTIQRTQQEDSAVYLCASSFDNARLTYEQYFGPGTRLTVT.

In this sample, this clonotype turned up once. The rearrangement uses TRBV21-1 and TRBJ2-5; the table's D call TRBD1 went unverified against the DNA. TRBV21-1 counts as a pseudogene. The CDR3 covers 13 residues. This chain's CDR3 is CASRKDTVGAQYF. CDR3 DNA: TGTGCCAGCAGGAAGGACACGGTTGGGGCCCAGTACTTC.

CDR3 protein: CASSGTGFGPETQYF. CDR3 coding DNA: TGTGCCAGCAGCGGGACGGGGTTCGGTCCTGAGACCCAGTACTTC. The rearrangement joins TRBV5-6 to TRBJ2-7; D tentatively reads TRBD1 or TRBD2 (5 bases each). The J call is in doubt because the DNA end fits TRBJ2-5 better. Germline V CDR1 and CDR2: SGHDT, YYEEEE. The CDR3 extends over 15 amino acids.

This clonotype was recorded a few times. This sequence joins TRBV28 and TRBJ2-1; D might be TRBD1 (5 bases). The germline V and J ends were trimmed by 2 bases and 6 bases, with 8 bases remaining between them. The CDR3 runs 13 residues. Germline V gives CDR1 MDHEN, CDR2 SYDVKM. CDR3 loop: CASSLTGTNEQFF. DNA for the CDR3: TGTGCCAGCAGTTTAACAGGAACCAATGAGCAGTTCTTC.